Presented here are 6 T cell receptor beta chains from one specimen sequenced in a study of Graves' ophthalmopathy and Graves' hyperthyroidism. RNA transcripts yielded amplified TCR beta CDR3 regions. The library came from an HTBI-primed first-round RT-PCR and a second-round multiplex PCR. TCRdb recomputed calls from the multiplex PCR reads with MiXCR, one row per CDR3 protein. This sample carries 170,000 or so distinct CDR3 sequences, 39% of them seen once, and the ten largest clones take roughly 8.9%. Source material: peripheral blood. These receptors came from a young man with Graves' ophthalmopathy.

The genes are TRBV28 and TRBJ2-7; 13 bases are a match to TRBD2. The CDR3 contains 18 residues. Per the germline V gene, CDR1 is MDHEN and CDR2 is SYDVKM. Losses at the gene ends were 8 bases for V and 1 base for J; bases not matched to a gene: 14. CDR3 residues: CASRWRTSGGPLSYEQYF. For the CDR3, the DNA is TGTGCCAGCCGATGGCGGACTAGCGGGGGCCCCTTATCCTACGAGCAGTACTTC.

This rearrangement joins TRBV7-2 to TRBJ2-7; D is unresolved. Trimming removed 7 bases at V and 0 bases at J, with 10 bases between. Germline loops: CDR1 SGHTA, CDR2 FQGNSA. This CDR3 is 13 amino acids long. CDR3 nucleotides: TGTGCCAGCACCTCGGACGGCTCCTACGAGCAGTACTTC. Translated, it gives CASTSDGSYEQYF.

The chain links TRBV28 to TRBJ2-5, with TRBD2 matching 8 bases. Looked up from germline, CDR1 is MDHEN and CDR2 is SYDVKM. The CDR3 is 15 residues long. J gave up 6 bases and V 4 bases, and 10 bases lay outside the gene matches. The DNA for the CDR3 is TGTGCCAGCAGTTCCGAAGGACTAGCTAAGAAGACCCAGTACTTC. Encoded protein: CASSSEGLAKKTQYF.

This clonotype was counted many times. The CDR3 here is CASSFSVGNEQYF. The CDR3, as DNA: TGTGCCAGCAGTTTTTCGGTAGGGAACGAGCAGTACTTC. The chain links TRBV28 to TRBJ2-7; D gene uncertain. The CDR3 has 13 residues. Trimming pared 3 bases from V and 5 bases from J, leaving 11 bases between. Looked up from germline, CDR1 is MDHEN and CDR2 is SYDVKM. Supplemented by reference TRBV28 and TRBJ2-7, the full variable domain reads DVKVTQSSRYLVKRTGEKVFLECVQDMDHENMFWYRQDPGLGLRLIYFSYDVKMKEKGDIPEGYSVSREKKERFSLILESASTNQTSMYLCASSFSVGNEQYFGPGTRLTVT.

This clonotype was recorded many times. As the CDR3 is not closed by the conserved phenylalanine or tryptophan, this likely results from a read error. V usage is TRBV29-1 and J usage is TRBJ1-1; the D gene is possibly TRBD1 (5 bases). V lost 7 bases and J lost 10, with 16 bases in between. Per germline, CDR1 SQVTM and CDR2 ANQGSEA. There are 11 residues in the CDR3. As DNA, the CDR3 is TGCAGCGCTGACAGTGGGGTCGGAGCTTTCTCT. Translated, it gives CSADSGVGAFS.

This clonotype was counted ten times or more. This chain joins TRBV4-3 and TRBJ1-5; 9 nucleotides match TRBD1. Germline CDR1 LGHNA, CDR2 YSLEER. The V segment lost 2 bases and the J segment 4 bases; nucleotides outside the gene matches: 3. CDR3 length: 15 amino acids. The CDR3 coding sequence is TGCGCCAGCAGCCAAACCGGGACAGGGAATCAGCCCCAGCATTTT. It codes for CASSQTGTGNQPQHF.